The clone carrying this T cell receptor beta chain was detected a few times. The antigen is not known. This sample was included in a study of regulatory T cells in long-lasting Graves disease. Overall study results and limits: Lower TCR diversity characterized persistent Graves' patients relative to newly diagnosed patients.

Construction of the TCR beta libraries employed iRepertoire HTBI primers in conjunction with Arm-PCR of CDR3 regions. TCRdb analysed the multiplex PCR reads with MiXCR anew, one entry per CDR3 protein. The sample carries 400,000 to 500,000 distinct CDR3 sequences, under 15% recorded once. CDR3 length equals 14 residues. Germline V CDR1 and CDR2: MGHRA, YSYEKL. V lost 1 base and J lost 4, with 11 bases in between. Regarding time point: newly diagnosed GD, antithyroid drugs for less than 3 months. RNA from PBMCs was the source of the TCR library. A further study also used this sample, focusing on T cells in Graves' hyperthyroidism and ophthalmopathy.

The chain has TRBV4-1 and TRBJ2-7, with a possible D match to TRBD2 (5 bases). The origin of this receptor is a woman aged 25 to 39 with Graves disease. The source was peripheral blood mononuclear cells (PBMCs), collected at new diagnosis, from a patient treated with antithyroid drugs. DNA of the CDR3: TGCGCCAGCAGCCAAGCCGGACTTCTATACGAGCAGTACTTC. Protein sequence: CASSQAGLLYEQYF.